The 16 T cell receptor beta chains presented below share a single source sample, sequenced in a study of radiation and T cells in renal cell carcinoma. Noted time point: blood 4 weeks post-SBRT, at nephrectomy. Stated treatment: 15 Gy SBRT to primary tumor, nephrectomy 4 weeks later. Using immunoSEQ multiplex PCR, the repertoire was profiled, and TCRdb retains in-frame clones only, with some absent. Here the sample spans around 94,000 clones, around 85% being singletons. Specimen: blood, collected from a patient whose treatment included radiotherapy and nephrectomy. The receptors were gathered from a man between 45 and 60 years old with renal cell carcinoma.

The chain combines TRBV27 with TRBJ2-7; the match to TRBD1 covers 7 bases. J lost 2 bases, V lost 6 bases, and 4 bases had no gene match. Germline CDR1 and CDR2: MNHEY and SMNVEV (reference sequence). The CDR3 loop spans 13 amino acids. The chain's CDR3 is CASRQGTAYEQYF. The CDR3 DNA is TGTGCCAGCAGACAAGGGACAGCCTACGAGCAGTACTTC.

A word on this clone: One end of the junction does not line up with germline, which may come from a read error. This chain joins TRBV18 and TRBJ1-2; tentatively, D is TRBD1 (5 bases). Germline V gene data show CDR1 as KGHSH and CDR2 as LQKENI. The CDR3 is 15 amino acids. The CDR3 loop reads CANSPGRPDYYGYTF. CDR3 in DNA: TGTGCCAACTCACCGGGACGGCCAGACTACTATGGCTACACCTTC.

This clone has a handful of counts. The gene calls are TRBV6-5 and TRBJ1-2; perhaps TRBD1 as D (5 bases). The ends were cut back, 1 base at V and 6 bases at J, with 12 bases in the middle. Per germline, CDR1 MNHEY and CDR2 SVGAGI. The CDR3 runs 14 residues. The CDR3: CASSYLGEEDGYTF. The CDR3 DNA is TGTGCCAGCAGTTACTTGGGGGAAGAAGATGGCTACACCTTC.

The CDR3 loop reads CASSLARQGHGYTF. CDR3 in DNA: TGTGCCAGCAGCTTGGCGCGACAGGGTCATGGCTACACCTTC. The chain uses TRBV5-4 and TRBJ1-2; the match to TRBD1 covers 7 bases. The germline gives CDR1 SGHNT, CDR2 YYREEE (reference sequence). V gave up 0 bases and J gave up 6 bases; unmatched junction bases: 5. The CDR3 sequence is 14 residues long.

Only one count was recorded for this clone. The chain carries TRBV9 and TRBJ2-5; D might be TRBD1 (6 bases). CDR3 length: 14 amino acids. CDR1 SGDLS and CDR2 YYNGEE come from the germline V gene. V was trimmed by 4 bases and J by 3 bases, leaving 13 bases between them. This CDR3 reads CASSSSQGEETQYF. The CDR3 nucleotides read TGTGCCAGCAGCTCTTCACAGGGAGAAGAGACCCAGTACTTC.

The chain employs TRBV6-5 and TRBJ2-1; a possible D gene is TRBD1 (6 bases). Germline CDR1 is MNHEY and CDR2 is SVGAGI. V was trimmed by 4 bases and J by 2 bases, leaving 12 bases between them. The CDR3 covers 15 residues. In DNA, the CDR3 is TGTGCCAGCAGTTCCCGGGACACCCCCTACAATGAGCAGTTCTTC. Its translation is CASSSRDTPYNEQFF.

V and J are TRBV16 and TRBJ1-2; 9 bases agree with TRBD1. The J segment lost 8 bases and the V segment lost 6 bases, leaving 13 bases of the junction unmatched. Germline CDR1 and CDR2: KGHSY and FQNENV. This CDR3 spans 15 amino acids. In DNA form, the CDR3 reads TGTGCCAGCAGAAATCATCTGACAGGGGGTTTGGGCTACACCTTC. It codes for CASRNHLTGGLGYTF.

This chain connects TRBV10-3 to TRBJ2-7, with D unresolved. Between the trimmed V and J ends, which lost 2 bases and 3 bases, there was a span of 8 bases. CDR3 length: 13 amino acids. CDR1 is ENHRY, CDR2 SYGVKD, per germline. This CDR3 is CAISERTIYEQYF. The CDR3 DNA sequence: TGTGCCATCAGTGAGCGGACCATCTACGAGCAGTACTTC.

V gene TRBV10-2 combines with J gene TRBJ1-2; D is ambiguous. Germline V gene data show CDR1 as WSHSY and CDR2 as SAAADI. The V end lost 3 bases, the J end lost 4 bases, and 15 bases lay between the germline ends. The CDR3 has 15 residues. The CDR3 sequence: CASSDIAEKIYGYTF. The DNA for the CDR3 is TGCGCCAGCAGTGATATCGCAGAGAAGATCTATGGCTACACCTTC.

J is TRBJ2-3 and V is TRBV5-6; the D is unclear. Looked up from germline, CDR1 is SGHDT and CDR2 is YYEEEE. Trimming cost V 3 bases and J 2 bases, with 10 bases left between them. The CDR3 contains 14 residues. CDR3 DNA: TGTGCCAGCAGCTCCCGACGGAACACAGATACGCAGTATTTT. Amino acids: CASSSRRNTDTQYF. The full variable domain, with the rest looked up from reference TRBV5-6 and TRBJ2-3, is DAGVTQSPTHLIKTRGQQVTLRCSPKSGHDTVSWYQQALGQGPQFIFQYYEEEERQRGNFPDRFSGHQFPNYSSELNVNALLLGDSALYLCASSSRRNTDTQYFGPGTRLTVL.

The CDR3 nucleotides are TGTGCCACCAGCAGAGGCTTAGGGGATCAAGAGACCCAGTACTTC. Encoded protein: CATSRGLGDQETQYF. The chain recombines TRBV15 with TRBJ2-5; D might be TRBD1 (5 bases). This CDR3 spans 15 amino acids. Germline CDR1 LNHNV, CDR2 YYDKDF (reference sequence). The V gene lost 1 base and the J gene lost 2 bases, with 11 bases spanning the gap.

A few counts support this clone. V and J are TRBV2 and TRBJ1-2; 7 nucleotides align to TRBD1. Germline V CDR1 and CDR2: SNHLY, FYNNEI. Trimming at V came to 8 bases and at J to 8 bases, leaving 8 bases not matched to a gene. The CDR3 totals 12 residues. The CDR3 is CASVTGEEGYTF. CDR3 coding DNA: TGTGCCAGCGTCACAGGGGAGGAGGGCTACACCTTC.

This chain links TRBV7-9 with TRBJ1-1; 9 positions match TRBD1. Germline lookup yields CDR1 SEHNR and CDR2 FQNEAQ (reference sequence). Germline trimming cut 4 bases from V and 6 bases from J; bases unmatched to any gene: 9. The CDR3 is made up of 15 amino acids. CDR3 loop: CASSWGTGYVAEAFF. The CDR3 nucleotides are TGTGCCAGCAGCTGGGGGACAGGGTACGTAGCTGAAGCTTTCTTT.

CDR3 bases: TGTGCCACTCGGACTAGCGGAACGAACACCGGGGAGCTGTTTTTT. Translating gives CATRTSGTNTGELFF. The V call is TRBV10-3, the J call TRBJ2-2; TRBD2 matches 10 bases. This CDR3 contains 15 residues. J was trimmed by 0 bases and V by 10 bases; bases with no gene match: 5. Germline CDR1 and CDR2: ENHRY and SYGVKD.

This clone was found once. This chain joins TRBV7-9 and TRBJ1-4; D is perhaps TRBD1 (6 bases). Per germline, CDR1 SEHNR and CDR2 FQNEAQ (reference sequence). CDR3 length: 14 amino acids. Deletions cut 5 bases from V and 5 bases from J, with 12 bases between. Here the CDR3 reads CASSLGQLNEKLFF. For the CDR3, the DNA is TGTGCCAGCAGCCTAGGACAGCTCAATGAAAAACTGTTTTTT.

This chain links TRBV7-9 with TRBJ2-5; tentatively, D is TRBD1 or TRBD2 (5 bases each). From germline, CDR1 is SEHNR and CDR2 FQNEAQ (reference sequence). The CDR3 covers 13 residues. Trimming took 5 bases from V and 1 from J, leaving 8 bases between them. The CDR3 DNA reads as TGTGCCAGCAGCCCGGGGCGCCAAGAGACCCAGTACTTC. This codes for CASSPGRQETQYF.